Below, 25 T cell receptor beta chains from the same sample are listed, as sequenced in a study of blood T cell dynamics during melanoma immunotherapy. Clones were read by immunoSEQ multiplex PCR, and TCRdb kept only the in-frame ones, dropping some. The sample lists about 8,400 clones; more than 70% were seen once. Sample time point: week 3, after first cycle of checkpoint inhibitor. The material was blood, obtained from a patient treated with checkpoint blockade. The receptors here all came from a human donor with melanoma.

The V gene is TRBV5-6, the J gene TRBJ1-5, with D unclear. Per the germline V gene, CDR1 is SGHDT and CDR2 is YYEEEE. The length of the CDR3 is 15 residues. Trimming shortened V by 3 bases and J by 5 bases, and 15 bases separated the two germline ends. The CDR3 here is CASSSWKEDDQPQHF. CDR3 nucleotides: TGTGCCAGCAGCTCTTGGAAGGAGGACGATCAGCCCCAGCATTTT.

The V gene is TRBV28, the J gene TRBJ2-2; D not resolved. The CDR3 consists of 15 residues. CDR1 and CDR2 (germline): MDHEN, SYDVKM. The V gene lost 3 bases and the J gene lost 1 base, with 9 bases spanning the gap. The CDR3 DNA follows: TGTGCCAGCAGTTTTCCTAGGGTGAACACCGGGGAGCTGTTTTTT. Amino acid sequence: CASSFPRVNTGELFF.

As DNA, the CDR3 is TGTGCCAGCAGCGTTAGACAGGGCCACTCCTACGAGCAGTACTTC. Its protein product is CASSVRQGHSYEQYF. The V gene is TRBV11-3, the J gene TRBJ2-7, with 7 bases fitting TRBD1. Germline assignment: CDR1 SGHNT and CDR2 YENEEA. The J segment lost 0 bases and the V segment lost 5 bases, leaving 7 bases of the junction unmatched. The CDR3 contains 15 residues.

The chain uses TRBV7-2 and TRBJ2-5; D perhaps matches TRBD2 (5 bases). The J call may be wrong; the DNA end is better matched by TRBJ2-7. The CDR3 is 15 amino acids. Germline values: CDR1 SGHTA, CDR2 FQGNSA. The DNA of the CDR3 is TGTGCCAGCAGTAGAGCCCTAGCCGCGTCCTACGAGCAGTACTTC. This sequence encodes CASSRALAASYEQYF.

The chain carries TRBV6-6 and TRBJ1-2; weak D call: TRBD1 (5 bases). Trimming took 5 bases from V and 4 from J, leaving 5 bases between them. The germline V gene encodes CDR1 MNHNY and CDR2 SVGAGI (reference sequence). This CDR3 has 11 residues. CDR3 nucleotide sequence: TGTGCCAGCAGTGACAGCTATGGCTACACCTTC. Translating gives CASSDSYGYTF.

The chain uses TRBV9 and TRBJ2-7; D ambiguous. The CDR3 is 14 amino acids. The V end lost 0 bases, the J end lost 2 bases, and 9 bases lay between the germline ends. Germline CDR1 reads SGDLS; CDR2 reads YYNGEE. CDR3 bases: TGTGCCAGCAGCGTAGGAGCTACTACCTACGAGCAGTACTTC. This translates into CASSVGATTYEQYF. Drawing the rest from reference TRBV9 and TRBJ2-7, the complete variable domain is DSGVTQTPKHLITATGQRVTLRCSPRSGDLSVYWYQQSLDQGLQFLIQYYNGEERAKGNILERFSAQQFPDLHSELNLSSLELGDSALYFCASSVGATTYEQYFGPGTRLTVT.

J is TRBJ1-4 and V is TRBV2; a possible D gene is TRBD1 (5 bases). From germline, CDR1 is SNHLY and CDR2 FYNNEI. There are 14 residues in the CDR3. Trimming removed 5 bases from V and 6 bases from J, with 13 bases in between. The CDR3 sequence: CASSSNRGDEKLFF. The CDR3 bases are TGTGCCAGCAGTTCTAACAGAGGGGATGAAAAACTGTTTTTT.

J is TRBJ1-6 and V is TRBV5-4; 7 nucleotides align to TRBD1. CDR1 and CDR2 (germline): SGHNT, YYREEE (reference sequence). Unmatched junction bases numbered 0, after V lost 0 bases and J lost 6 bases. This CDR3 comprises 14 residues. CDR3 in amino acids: CASSLDRGNSPLHF. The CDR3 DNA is TGTGCCAGCAGCTTGGACAGGGGTAATTCACCCCTCCACTTT. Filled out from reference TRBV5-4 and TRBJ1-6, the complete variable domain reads ETGVTQSPTHLIKTRGQQVTLRCSSQSGHNTVSWYQQALGQGPQFIFQYYREEENGRGNFPPRFSGLQFPNYSSELNVNALELDDSALYLCASSLDRGNSPLHFGNGTRLTVT.

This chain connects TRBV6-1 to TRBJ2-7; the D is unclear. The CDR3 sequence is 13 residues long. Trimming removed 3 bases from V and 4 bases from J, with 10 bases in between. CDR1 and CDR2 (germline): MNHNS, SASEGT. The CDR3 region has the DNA TGTGCCAGCAGTGAGAGGAGCTCTTACGAGCAGTACTTC. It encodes CASSERSSYEQYF.

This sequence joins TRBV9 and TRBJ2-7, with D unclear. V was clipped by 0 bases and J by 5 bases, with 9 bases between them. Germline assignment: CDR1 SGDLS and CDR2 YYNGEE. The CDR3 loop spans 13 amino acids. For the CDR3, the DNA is TGTGCCAGCAGCGTAGCAGGTAATAACGAGCAGTACTTC. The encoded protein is CASSVAGNNEQYF.

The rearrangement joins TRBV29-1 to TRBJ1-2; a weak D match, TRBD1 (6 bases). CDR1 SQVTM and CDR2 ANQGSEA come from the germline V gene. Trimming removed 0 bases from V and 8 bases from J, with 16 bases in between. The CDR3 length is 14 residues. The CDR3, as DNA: TGCAGCGTTGAAGATGTAAGACAGGATTCAGGCTACACCTTC. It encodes CSVEDVRQDSGYTF.

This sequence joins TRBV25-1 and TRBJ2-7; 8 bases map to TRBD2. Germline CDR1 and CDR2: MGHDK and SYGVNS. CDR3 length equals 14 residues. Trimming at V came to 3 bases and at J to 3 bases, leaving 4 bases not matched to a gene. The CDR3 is CASSDPSGHYEQYF. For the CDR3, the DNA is TGTGCCAGCAGTGATCCTAGCGGGCACTACGAGCAGTACTTC.

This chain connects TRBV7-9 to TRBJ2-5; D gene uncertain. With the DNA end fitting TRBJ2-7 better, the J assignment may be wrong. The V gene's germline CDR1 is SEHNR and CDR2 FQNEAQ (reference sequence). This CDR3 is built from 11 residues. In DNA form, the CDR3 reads TGTGCCAGCAGCCGATCCTACGAGCAGTACTTC. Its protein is CASSRSYEQYF.

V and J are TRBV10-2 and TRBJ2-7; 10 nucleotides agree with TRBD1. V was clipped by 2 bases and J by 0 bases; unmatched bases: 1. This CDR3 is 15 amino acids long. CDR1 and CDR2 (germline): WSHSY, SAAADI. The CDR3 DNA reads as TGCGCCAGCAGTGAGAGGGACAGGGGCTCCTACGAGCAGTACTTC. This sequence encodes CASSERDRGSYEQYF.

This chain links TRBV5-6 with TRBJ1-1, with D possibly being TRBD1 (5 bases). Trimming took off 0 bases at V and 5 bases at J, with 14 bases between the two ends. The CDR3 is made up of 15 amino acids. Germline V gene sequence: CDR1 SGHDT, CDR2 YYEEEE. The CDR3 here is CASSLVGRGKTEAFF. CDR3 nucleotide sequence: TGTGCCAGCAGCTTGGTAGGAAGGGGAAAAACTGAAGCTTTCTTT.

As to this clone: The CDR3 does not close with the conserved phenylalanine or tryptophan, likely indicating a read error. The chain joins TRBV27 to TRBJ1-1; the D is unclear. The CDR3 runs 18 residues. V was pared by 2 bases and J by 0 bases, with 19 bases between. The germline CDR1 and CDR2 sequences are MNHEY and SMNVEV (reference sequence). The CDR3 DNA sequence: TGTGCCAGCAGTTTAGTATCCGGGCCAGCCCGAATGAACACTGAAGCTTTCTCT. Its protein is CASSLVSGPARMNTEAFS.

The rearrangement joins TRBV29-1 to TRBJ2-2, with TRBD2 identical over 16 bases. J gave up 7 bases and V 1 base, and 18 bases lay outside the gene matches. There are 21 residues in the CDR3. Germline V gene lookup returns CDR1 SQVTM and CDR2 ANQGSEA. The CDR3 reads CSVEARPDWGLAGGPVGELFF. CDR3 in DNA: TGCAGCGTTGAAGCTAGACCAGACTGGGGACTAGCGGGAGGGCCGGTCGGGGAGCTGTTTTTT.

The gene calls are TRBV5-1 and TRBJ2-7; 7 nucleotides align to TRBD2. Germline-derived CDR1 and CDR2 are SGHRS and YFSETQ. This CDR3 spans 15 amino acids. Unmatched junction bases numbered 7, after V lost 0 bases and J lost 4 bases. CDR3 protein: CASSLAGREEYEQYF. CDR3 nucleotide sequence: TGCGCCAGCAGCTTGGCCGGACGGGAGGAGTACGAGCAGTACTTC.

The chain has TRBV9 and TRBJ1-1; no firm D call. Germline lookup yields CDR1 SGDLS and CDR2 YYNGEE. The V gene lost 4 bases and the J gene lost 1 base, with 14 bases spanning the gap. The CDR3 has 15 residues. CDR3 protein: CASSPTPRGNTEAFF. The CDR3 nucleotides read TGTGCCAGCAGCCCAACACCCCGGGGGAACACTGAAGCTTTCTTT.

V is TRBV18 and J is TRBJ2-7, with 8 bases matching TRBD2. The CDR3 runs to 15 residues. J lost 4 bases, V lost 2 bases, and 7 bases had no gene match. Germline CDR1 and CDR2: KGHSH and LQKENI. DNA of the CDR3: TGTGCCAGCTCACCAACTACCGGGAGGGATTACGAGCAGTACTTC. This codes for CASSPTTGRDYEQYF.

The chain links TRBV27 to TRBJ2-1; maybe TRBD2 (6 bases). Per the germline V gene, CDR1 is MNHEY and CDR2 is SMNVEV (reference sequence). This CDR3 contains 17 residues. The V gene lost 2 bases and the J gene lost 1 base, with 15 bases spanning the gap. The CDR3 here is CASSLRVGTSSYNEQFF. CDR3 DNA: TGTGCCAGCAGTTTAAGAGTTGGGACTTCTTCCTACAATGAGCAGTTCTTC.

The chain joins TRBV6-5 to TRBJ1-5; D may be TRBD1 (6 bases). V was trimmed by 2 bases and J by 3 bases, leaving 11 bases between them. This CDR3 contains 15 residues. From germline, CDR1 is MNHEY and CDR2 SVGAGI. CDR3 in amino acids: CASSYGGANNQPQHF. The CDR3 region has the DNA TGTGCCAGCAGTTACGGGGGGGCTAACAATCAGCCCCAGCATTTT.

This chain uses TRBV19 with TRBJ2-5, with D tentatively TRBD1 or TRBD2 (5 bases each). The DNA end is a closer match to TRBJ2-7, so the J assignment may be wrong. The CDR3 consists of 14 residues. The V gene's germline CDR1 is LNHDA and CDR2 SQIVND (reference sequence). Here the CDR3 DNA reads TGTGCCAGTAGATGGGACGATCGCTCCCGCGAGCAGTACTTC. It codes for CASRWDDRSREQYF.

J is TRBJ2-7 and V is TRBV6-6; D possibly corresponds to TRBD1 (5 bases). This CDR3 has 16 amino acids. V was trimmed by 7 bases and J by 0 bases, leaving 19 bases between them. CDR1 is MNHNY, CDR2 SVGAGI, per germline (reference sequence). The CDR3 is CASTYSGQGYSYEQYF. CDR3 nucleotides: TGTGCCAGCACATACTCAGGTCAGGGTTACTCCTACGAGCAGTACTTC.

CDR3 sequence (DNA): TGTGCCAGCAGCTCCGGGGGATTGGGCTCTGGAAACACCATATATTTT. This translates into CASSSGGLGSGNTIYF. V gene TRBV11-2 combines with J gene TRBJ1-3, with D possibly TRBD1 on 5 matching bases. V shed 4 bases and J shed 0 bases, with 13 bases lying between them. Germline V gives CDR1 SGHAT, CDR2 FQNNGV. The CDR3 covers 16 residues. Supplemented by reference TRBV11-2 and TRBJ1-3, the full variable domain reads EAGVAQSPRYKIIEKRQSVAFWCNPISGHATLYWYQQILGQGPKLLIQFQNNGVVDDSQLPKDRFSAERLKGVDSTLKIQPAKLEDSAVYLCASSSGGLGSGNTIYFGEGSWLTVV.